Sequencing of this TCR beta chain was carried out in a study of blood T cell repertoires in COVID-19. The CDR3 spans 15 residues. Germline V gives CDR1 MGHRA, CDR2 YSYEKL. V lost 1 base and J lost 13, with 20 bases in between. Original processing notes: Amplification from reference gene primers served as the basis for estimated nucleated cell counts. The table came from immunoSEQ multiplex PCR; TCRdb's copy has only in-frame clones and leaves some out. V and J calls and clone size are given by that table; D and trimming were obtained from the DNA. The table shows about 160,000 clones, with about 90% occurring only once.

The sample taken for sequencing was peripheral blood. The chain recombines TRBV4-1 with TRBJ2-1, with D unresolved. The clonotype was recovered from a man aged 25-45 years with COVID-19, enrolled during active disease. In nucleotides, the CDR3 is TGCGCCAGCAGCCAAGGCTCCCGATCGGCGGCTAACCAGTTCTTC. Residues: CASSQGSRSAANQFF.